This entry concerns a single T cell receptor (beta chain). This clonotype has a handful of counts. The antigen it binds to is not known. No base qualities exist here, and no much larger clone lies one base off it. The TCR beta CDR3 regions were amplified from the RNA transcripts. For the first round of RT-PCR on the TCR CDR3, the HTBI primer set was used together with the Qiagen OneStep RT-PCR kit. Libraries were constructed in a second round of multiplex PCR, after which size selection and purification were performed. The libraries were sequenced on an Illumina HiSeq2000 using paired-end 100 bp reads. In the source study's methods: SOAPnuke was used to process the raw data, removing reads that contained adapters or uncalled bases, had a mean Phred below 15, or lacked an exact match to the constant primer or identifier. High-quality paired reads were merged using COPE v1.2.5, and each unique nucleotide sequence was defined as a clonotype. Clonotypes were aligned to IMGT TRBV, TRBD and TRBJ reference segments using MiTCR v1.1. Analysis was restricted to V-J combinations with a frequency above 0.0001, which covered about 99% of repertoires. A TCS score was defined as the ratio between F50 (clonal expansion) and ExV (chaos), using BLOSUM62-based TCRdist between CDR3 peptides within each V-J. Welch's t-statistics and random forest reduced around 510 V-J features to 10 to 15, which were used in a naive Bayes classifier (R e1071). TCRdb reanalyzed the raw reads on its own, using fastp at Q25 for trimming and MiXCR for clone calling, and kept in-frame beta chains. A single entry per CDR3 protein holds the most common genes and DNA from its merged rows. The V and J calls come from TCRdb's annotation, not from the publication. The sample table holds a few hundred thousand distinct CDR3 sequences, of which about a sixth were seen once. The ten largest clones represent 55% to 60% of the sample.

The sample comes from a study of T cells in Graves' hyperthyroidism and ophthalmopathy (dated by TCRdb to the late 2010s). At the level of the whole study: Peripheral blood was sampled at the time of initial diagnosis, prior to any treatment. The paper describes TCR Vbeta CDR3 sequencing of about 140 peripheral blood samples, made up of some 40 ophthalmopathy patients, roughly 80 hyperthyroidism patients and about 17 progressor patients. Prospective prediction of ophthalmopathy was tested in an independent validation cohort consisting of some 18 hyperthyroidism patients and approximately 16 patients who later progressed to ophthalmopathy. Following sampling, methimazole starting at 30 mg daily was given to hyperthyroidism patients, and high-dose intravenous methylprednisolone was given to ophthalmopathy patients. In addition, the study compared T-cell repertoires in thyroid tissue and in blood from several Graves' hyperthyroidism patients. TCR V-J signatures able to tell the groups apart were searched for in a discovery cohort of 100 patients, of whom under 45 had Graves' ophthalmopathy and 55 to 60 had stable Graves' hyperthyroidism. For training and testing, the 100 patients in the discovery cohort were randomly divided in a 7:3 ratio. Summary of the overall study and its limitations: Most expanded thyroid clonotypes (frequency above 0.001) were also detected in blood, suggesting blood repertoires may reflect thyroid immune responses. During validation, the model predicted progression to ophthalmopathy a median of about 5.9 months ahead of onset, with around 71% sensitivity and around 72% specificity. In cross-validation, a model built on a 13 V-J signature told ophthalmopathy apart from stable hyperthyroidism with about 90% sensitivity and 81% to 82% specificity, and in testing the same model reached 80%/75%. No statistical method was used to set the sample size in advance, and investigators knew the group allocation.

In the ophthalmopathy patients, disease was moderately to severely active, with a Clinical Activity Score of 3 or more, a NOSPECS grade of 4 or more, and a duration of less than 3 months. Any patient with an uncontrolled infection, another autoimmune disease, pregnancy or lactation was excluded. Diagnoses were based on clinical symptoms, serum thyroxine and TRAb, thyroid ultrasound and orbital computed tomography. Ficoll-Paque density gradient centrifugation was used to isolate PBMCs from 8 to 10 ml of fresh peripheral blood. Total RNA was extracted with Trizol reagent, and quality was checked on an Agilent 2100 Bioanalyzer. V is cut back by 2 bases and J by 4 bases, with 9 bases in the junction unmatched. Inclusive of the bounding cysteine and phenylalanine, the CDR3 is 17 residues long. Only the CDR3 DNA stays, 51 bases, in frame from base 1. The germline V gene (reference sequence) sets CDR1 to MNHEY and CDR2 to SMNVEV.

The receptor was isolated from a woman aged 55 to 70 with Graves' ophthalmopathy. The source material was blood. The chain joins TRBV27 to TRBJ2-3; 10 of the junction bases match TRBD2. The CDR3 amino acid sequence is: CASSLRASGSGPDTQYF. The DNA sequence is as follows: TGTGCCAGCAGTTTAAGGGCTAGCGGGAGTGGACCAGATACGCAGTATTTT.